This T cell receptor beta chain was documented in a study of blood T cell repertoires in COVID-19. The germline CDR1 and CDR2 sequences are MNHEY and SMNVEV (reference sequence). Trimming took off 8 bases at V and 4 bases at J, with 21 bases between the two ends. The CDR3 loop spans 15 amino acids. Generated by immunoSEQ multiplex PCR, the TCRdb table keeps only in-frame clones and is missing some. There are nearly 200,000 clones in the sample; more than 70% occur only once, and approximately 8.1% lies in the top ten. Sequences were obtained from PBMCs or T cells enriched from blood (not recorded which). The chain links TRBV27 to TRBJ2-7, with D tentatively TRBD2 (6 bases). The TCR originated in a woman aged 18-30 years who had recovered from COVID-19. The CDR3 DNA reads as TGTGCCAGCTCTATTACCGGGACTTTCCCGTACGAGCAGTACTTC. This codes for CASSITGTFPYEQYF.